Listed below are T cell receptor beta chains from one sample, sequenced in a study of T cells in Graves' hyperthyroidism and ophthalmopathy. In TCRdb, the multiplex PCR reads were re-called with MiXCR into one record per CDR3 protein. The table has around 700,000 distinct CDR3 sequences, approximately 18% seen once; the top ten hold over 15%. Sequencing used blood. The receptor source for this set is a woman aged 45 to 65 with Graves' hyperthyroidism that later progressed to Graves' ophthalmopathy. Both conserved end residues are part of each CDR3. Each record gives: V gene, clone size, J gene, D gene, CDR3 DNA, CDR3 protein. The D gene is left open where the match is weak. Where a row states a size, it is once, few, many or the class of an expanded clone; other rows omit it.

TRBV15	few	TRBJ2-7	.	TGTGCCACCAGCATAAATGGGTATTACGAGCAGTACTTC	CATSINGYYEQYF
TRBV20-1	.	TRBJ2-5	.	TGCAGTGCTAGAGATCGGGCAGGGTTCCAAGAGACCCAGTACTTC	CSARDRAGFQETQYF
TRBV10-3	.	TRBJ2-1	.	TGTGCCATCCGGGAGGAAGGGGGGAGGACCAATGAGCAGTTCTTC	CAIREEGGRTNEQFF
TRBV18	.	TRBJ2-3	.	TGTGCCAGCTCACCAGGATCCTCCTGGGCAGATACGCAGTATTTT	CASSPGSSWADTQYF
TRBV9	once	TRBJ2-3	.	TGTGCCAGCAGCATACGAGGCGGGTCCACAGATACGCAGTATTTT	CASSIRGGSTDTQYF
TRBV13	many	TRBJ2-2	.	TGTGCCAGCAGCCAAAGCGGCAGGGAGCTGTTTTTT	CASSQSGRELFF
TRBV29-1	.	TRBJ2-1	.	TGCAGCGTTGAAGTCGTACAGAACAATGAGCAGTTCTTC	CSVEVVQNNEQFF
TRBV20-1	.	TRBJ1-5	TRBD1	TGCAGTGCTAGAACAACAGGGGATTCATATAGCAATCAGCCCCAGCATTTT	CSARTTGDSYSNQPQHF
TRBV5-8	few	TRBJ2-3	TRBD1	TGTGCCAGCAGCCTGAGCTGGGGGACAGAAATTGCAGATACGCAGTATTTT	CASSLSWGTEIADTQYF
TRBV20-1	.	TRBJ1-5	.	TGCAGTGCAGAGACCGCATACGGGGGGATCAATCAGCCCCAGCATTTT	CSAETAYGGINQPQHF
TRBV7-2	.	TRBJ2-5	.	TGTGCCAGCAGCTATCAGGAACGCGAGACCCAGTACTTC	CASSYQERETQYF
TRBV7-9	many	TRBJ2-7	.	TGTGCCAGCAGCCCCCATGACCCCAGAGGATCCTACGAGCAGTACTTC	CASSPHDPRGSYEQYF
TRBV7-9	.	TRBJ1-4	TRBD1	TGTGCCAGCAGCCCGACAGGGATCGGGAAAGAAAAACTGTTTTTT	CASSPTGIGKEKLFF
TRBV20-1	few	TRBJ1-3	TRBD1	TGCAGTGCAACCCACAGGGGGCGCTTTGGAAACACCATATATTTT	CSATHRGRFGNTIYF
TRBV30	few	TRBJ1-1	.	TGTGCCTGGAGCATAGGACAGAACACTGAAGCTTTCTTT	CAWSIGQNTEAFF
TRBV7-2	many	TRBJ2-1	TRBD2	TGTGCCAGCAGCCCTTCTAGCGGGGGGGCACGGGATGAGCAGTTCTTC	CASSPSSGGARDEQFF
TRBV2	.	TRBJ2-2	TRBD2	TGTGCCAGCCGACCTGCGGGGGGGCCGGGCGGGGAGCTGTTTTTT	CASRPAGGPGGELFF
TRBV9	few	TRBJ1-3	TRBD1	TGTGCCAGCAGCGTAGCTTATGGCAGGGGGCCTTCTGGAAACACCATATATTTT	CASSVAYGRGPSGNTIYF
TRBV3-1	.	TRBJ1-2	.	TGTGCCAGCAGCCGCGACGGCCCCTATGGCTACACCTTC	CASSRDGPYGYTF
TRBV4-1	.	TRBJ1-2	TRBD1	TGCGCCAGCAGCCACGGACAGGGGGCACCCAGAGGCTACACCTTC	CASSHGQGAPRGYTF
TRBV7-9	.	TRBJ1-2	TRBD1	TGTGCCAGCAGCTCCCTAGACAGGGCAGCTAACTATGGCTACACCTTC	CASSSLDRAANYGYTF
TRBV10-2	.	TRBJ2-3	TRBD2	TGCGCCAGCAGACCTCGGGGGGGCCAGGGCACAGATACGCAGTATTTT	CASRPRGGQGTDTQYF
TRBV19	.	TRBJ2-4	.	TGTGCCAGTAGCCCACTGCGACACGGGGTTGCCAAAAACATTCAGTACTTC	CASSPLRHGVAKNIQYF
TRBV20-1	many	TRBJ2-7	TRBD1	TGCAGTGCTAGAGAAGGGACAGGGAGTATCTACGAGCAGTACTTC	CSAREGTGSIYEQYF
TRBV20-1	.	TRBJ2-7	TRBD2	TGCAGTGCTAGAGGGGTCCTAGCGGGGCCCACCTACGAGCAGTACTTC	CSARGVLAGPTYEQYF
TRBV14	few	TRBJ1-3	.	TGTGCCAGCAGCCAAGAGTCCCCCACTGCGGCGGGAGGAAACACCATATATTTT	CASSQESPTAAGGNTIYF
TRBV3-1	many	TRBJ1-2	.	TGTGCCAGCAGCCATTCCCGAACAGGGAACTATGGCTACACCTTC	CASSHSRTGNYGYTF
TRBV5-1	few	TRBJ2-7	.	TGCGCCAGCAGCTTCTACGGACTGGAAAGCTCCTACGAGCAGTACTTC	CASSFYGLESSYEQYF
TRBV6-2/TRBV6-3	.	TRBJ2-4	.	TGTGCCAGCAGAAATCGAAACATTCAGTACTTC	CASRNRNIQYF
TRBV20-1	many	TRBJ2-7	.	TGCAGTGCTAGACCTGGGGGAATTTACGAGCAGTACTTC	CSARPGGIYEQYF
TRBV27	.	TRBJ1-6	.	TGTGCCAGCAGTTTACGGGGGACGTCCTATAATTCACCCCTCCACTTT	CASSLRGTSYNSPLHF
TRBV5-1	many	TRBJ2-2	.	TGCGCCAGCAGTTCTGCCACATCGAGAGGAACCGGGGAGCTGTTTTTT	CASSSATSRGTGELFF
TRBV15	few	TRBJ1-5	TRBD1	TGTGCCACCAGCAGTGACAGGGCTCAGCCCCAGCATTTT	CATSSDRAQPQHF
TRBV7-8	.	TRBJ1-6	TRBD1	TGTGCCAGCAGCTTAGGGACAGGGGCTTTTTCACCCCTCCACTTT	CASSLGTGAFSPLHF
TRBV12-5	many	TRBJ2-7	.	TGTGCTGCTCCCCGACAGAACGAGCAGTACTTC	CAAPRQNEQYF
TRBV3-1	many	TRBJ2-4	TRBD1	TGTGCCAGCAGCCTTCGGACAGGGTCTACCAAAAACATTCAGTACTTC	CASSLRTGSTKNIQYF
TRBV3-1	many	TRBJ1-5	.	TGTGCCAGCAGCACCGACTCTCTCGCGGGTCAGCCCCAGCATTTT	CASSTDSLAGQPQHF
TRBV30	many	TRBJ1-2	TRBD1	TGTGCCTGGAGTGTACAAGACAGGGGAAGGAGAGGCTACACCTTC	CAWSVQDRGRRGYTF
TRBV7-9	few	TRBJ1-1	.	TGTGCCAGCAGCTTAGAGGTCACGGGGACTGAAGCTTTCTTT	CASSLEVTGTEAFF
TRBV7-9	.	TRBJ1-4	TRBD1	TGTGCCAGCAGCTTAGCGAGGACAGGGCGGTGGGAAAAACTGTTTTTT	CASSLARTGRWEKLFF
TRBV5-1	few	TRBJ2-2	.	TGCGCCAGCAGCCCAGTAGGGACGGCAGAATTCGGGGAGCTGTTTTTT	CASSPVGTAEFGELFF
TRBV7-2	many	TRBJ2-5	.	TGTGCCAGCAGCTTAGGGTCGGACACTCTGGCGGGGACCCAGTACTTC	CASSLGSDTLAGTQYF
TRBV27	.	TRBJ1-2	.	TGTGCCAGCAGTTTAAAAGGACCCTATGGCTACACCTTC	CASSLKGPYGYTF
TRBV7-9	few	TRBJ1-5	.	TGTGTCAGCAGCTTCTCAGGAGTCTCGGGCAATCAGCCCCAGCATTTT	CVSSFSGVSGNQPQHF
TRBV18	.	TRBJ2-7	TRBD2	TGTGCCAGCTCACCCAAGCCTTTAGCGGGGGGCCACACCTCGGCCGAGCAGTACTTC	CASSPKPLAGGHTSAEQYF
TRBV9	many	TRBJ1-4	.	TGTGCCAGCAGCGTGACCGGGGAAATGGAAAAACTGTTTTTT	CASSVTGEMEKLFF
TRBV20-1	few	TRBJ2-2	.	TGCAGTGCTAGAGACCGAGGGGTCAGCGGGGAGCTGTTTTTT	CSARDRGVSGELFF
TRBV5-1	many	TRBJ1-2	TRBD1	TGCGCCAGCAGCCCAGGGACAGGGAATGGCTACACCTTC	CASSPGTGNGYTF
TRBV7-9	few	TRBJ1-5	.	TGTGCCAGCAGCCAGGAGTTTCAGCCCCAGCATTTT	CASSQEFQPQHF
TRBV18	.	TRBJ2-5	TRBD1	TGTGCCAGCTCACCAAGGACAGGGAGGAAGACCCAGTACTTC	CASSPRTGRKTQYF
TRBV20-1	few	TRBJ2-7	.	TGCAGTGCTAGAGAACCGGGGGCCTACTACGAGCAGTACTTC	CSAREPGAYYEQYF
TRBV7-8	.	TRBJ2-5	TRBD2	TGTGCCAGCAGCTTCATCGCGGGGGGGGAGACCCAGTACTTC	CASSFIAGGETQYF
TRBV27	many	TRBJ1-5	.	TGTGCCAGCAGTTTATCACCTTCAGGGCAGTTGCAGCCCCAGCATTTT	CASSLSPSGQLQPQHF
TRBV5-6	many	TRBJ2-5	TRBD2	TGTGCCAGCAGCTGGAAGCCGGGACTAGGAGTTCAAGAGACCCAGTACTTC	CASSWKPGLGVQETQYF
TRBV2	many	TRBJ1-1	TRBD1	TGTGCCAGCTTCCGGACAGGACTCAACGCTGAAGCTTTCTTT	CASFRTGLNAEAFF
TRBV5-1	.	TRBJ2-1	TRBD2	TGCGCCACCAATCCGGGACTAGCGGGGGGTGGCTACAATGAGCAGTTCTTC	CATNPGLAGGGYNEQFF
TRBV3-1	many	TRBJ2-5	TRBD2	TGTGCCAGCAGCCAAGAAAGAGCGGGGGGGCTTGAGACCCAGTACTTC	CASSQERAGGLETQYF
TRBV7-2	many	TRBJ2-1	.	TGTGCCAGCAGCCCGGACAACTACAATGAGCAGTTCTTC	CASSPDNYNEQFF
TRBV12-3/TRBV12-4	few	TRBJ1-5	.	TGTGCCAGCAGTTTTTTACCGGGGAGTCAGCCCCAGCATTTT	CASSFLPGSQPQHF